Below are 25 T cell receptor beta chains sequenced from a single sample in a study of Ad26.COV2.S vaccination and SARS-CoV-2 variants (dated by TCRdb to about 2021). Read against the paper, the sample's treatment or condition label means: 15 to 20 received Ad26.COV2.S at low or high dose, single or two shots; 5 received placebo; per-sample allocation not given. For vaccine and placebo recipients, the sequenced repertoires came from samples collected on day 63 after the first injection. The method behind the library was the immunoSEQ multiplex PCR assay. TCRdb carries this immuneACCESS record with in-frame sequences only. Its versions omit some clonotypes, under half of them owing to an unresolved V gene in the studies checked, with the rest unexplained. The sample table contains about 680,000 clones; only one count was recorded for roughly 90% of them. The leading ten clones occupy approximately 1.5% of the sample.

The sample in question was peripheral blood, obtained in a trial of Ad26.COV2.S vaccine versus placebo. The receptors were sampled from a person aged 18 to 65 who received the Ad26.COV2.S COVID-19 vaccine or a placebo.

The chain has TRBV6-2 or TRBV6-3 and TRBJ1-2; D is perhaps TRBD1 (6 bases). Germline V gene data show CDR1 as MNHEY and CDR2 as SVGEGT. Trimming pared 0 bases from V and 4 bases from J, leaving 15 bases between. The CDR3 is 16 amino acids. The CDR3 coding sequence is TGTGCCAGCAGTTACTCTAGGGGGGCGAACATCTATGGCTACACCTTC. This translates into CASSYSRGANIYGYTF.

The J gene is TRBJ1-1, the V gene TRBV30; D is undetermined. The CDR3 is 13 residues long. Trimming took off 0 bases at V and 1 base at J, with 6 bases between the two ends. In germline, CDR1 is GTSNPN, CDR2 SVGIG (reference sequence). CDR3 DNA: TGTGCCTGGAGTGTTCCCAGGAACACTGAAGCTTTCTTT. It encodes CAWSVPRNTEAFF.

The chain has TRBV9 and TRBJ1-1; 8 bases agree with TRBD1. This CDR3 is 15 amino acids long. V lost 4 bases to trimming and J lost 3 bases; unmatched junction nucleotides: 8. In germline, CDR1 is SGDLS, CDR2 YYNGEE. The CDR3: CASSLEQGEDTEAFF. DNA of the CDR3: TGTGCCAGCAGCCTCGAACAGGGGGAGGACACTGAAGCTTTCTTT. The variable domain in full, with the rest retrieved from reference TRBV9 and TRBJ1-1, is DSGVTQTPKHLITATGQRVTLRCSPRSGDLSVYWYQQSLDQGLQFLIQYYNGEERAKGNILERFSAQQFPDLHSELNLSSLELGDSALYFCASSLEQGEDTEAFFGQGTRLTVV.

To note about this clone: An end of the junction differs from the germline gene, which may be a read error. The rearrangement uses TRBV19 and TRBJ2-7; 8 nucleotides line up with TRBD1. Per germline, CDR1 LNHDA and CDR2 SQIVND (reference sequence). The CDR3 loop spans 15 amino acids. The CDR3 sequence is CVSILRDRRPYEQYF. Written as DNA, the CDR3 is TGTGTCAGTATCCTCCGGGACAGGAGGCCCTACGAGCAGTACTTC.

This chain links TRBV30 with TRBJ1-2, with TRBD1 matching over 7 bases. The length of the CDR3 is 13 residues. Per the germline V gene, CDR1 is GTSNPN and CDR2 is SVGIG (reference sequence). Losses at the gene ends were 8 bases for V and 4 bases for J; bases not matched to a gene: 10. The CDR3 loop is CAGGTDLPYGYTF. In nucleotides, the CDR3 is TGTGCCGGCGGGACAGACCTTCCCTATGGCTACACCTTC.

The gene calls are TRBV5-4 and TRBJ1-1; 9 bases agree with TRBD1. V was pared by 4 bases and J by 1 base, with 2 bases of the junction left unmatched. CDR1 and CDR2 from the germline V gene are SGHNT and YYREEE (reference sequence). CDR3 length equals 14 residues. For the CDR3, the DNA is TGTGCCAGCAGCGAGGGACAGGGGAACACTGAAGCTTTCTTT. Translation: CASSEGQGNTEAFF.

The rearrangement joins TRBV7-9 to TRBJ1-1; TRBD1 matches 8 bases. This CDR3 comprises 16 residues. Trimming at V came to 5 bases and at J to 2 bases, leaving 10 bases not matched to a gene. Germline CDR1 reads SEHNR; CDR2 reads FQNEAQ (reference sequence). As DNA, the CDR3 is TGTGCCAGCAGCGGACAGGGTTGGGGCTCTAACACTGAAGCTTTCTTT. As protein: CASSGQGWGSNTEAFF.

This clone was observed a single time. This sequence joins TRBV19 and TRBJ1-2; D may be TRBD1 (5 bases). Germline V gene data show CDR1 as LNHDA and CDR2 as SQIVND (reference sequence). The CDR3 has 16 amino acids. Trimming shortened V by 5 bases and J by 4 bases, and 20 bases separated the two germline ends. The CDR3 bases are TGTGCCAGTAGTTCCCCCCTGGCCCGGGGGAGCTATGGCTACACCTTC. This translates into CASSSPLARGSYGYTF.

The J gene is TRBJ2-1, the V gene TRBV7-3; 12 bases are a match to TRBD2. V dropped 5 bases and J dropped 6; count of bases not matched to a gene: 5. The CDR3 has 15 amino acids. The germline V gene has CDR1 SGHTA and CDR2 FQGTGA. The CDR3 region is CASSPASGGGNEQFF. The CDR3 bases are TGTGCCAGCAGCCCCGCTAGCGGGGGGGGCAATGAGCAGTTCTTC. Full variable domain (rest looked up from reference TRBV7-3 and TRBJ2-1): GAGVSQTPSNKVTEKGKYVELRCDPISGHTALYWYRQSLGQGPEFLIYFQGTGAADDSGLPNDRFFAVRPEGSVSTLKIQRTERGDSAVYLCASSPASGGGNEQFFGPGTRLTVL.

V usage is TRBV4-1 and J usage is TRBJ2-7, with a tentative D call TRBD2 (5 bases). Germline assignment: CDR1 MGHRA and CDR2 YSYEKL. The CDR3 sequence is 15 residues long. Trimming took 0 bases from V and 1 from J, leaving 10 bases between them. In DNA form, the CDR3 reads TGCGCCAGCAGCCAAGAGACTATAGCGTCCTACGAGCAGTACTTC. It translates to CASSQETIASYEQYF.

The J gene is TRBJ1-1, the V gene TRBV11-2; D is unresolved. Germline V gene sequence: CDR1 SGHAT, CDR2 FQNNGV. This CDR3 has 12 residues. The ends were cut back, 3 bases at V and 6 bases at J, with 8 bases in the middle. The CDR3 loop reads CASSFWGSEAFF. CDR3 nucleotides: TGTGCCAGCAGCTTTTGGGGTTCTGAAGCTTTCTTT. Together with reference TRBV11-2 and TRBJ1-1, the CDR3 gives the full variable domain: EAGVAQSPRYKIIEKRQSVAFWCNPISGHATLYWYQQILGQGPKLLIQFQNNGVVDDSQLPKDRFSAERLKGVDSTLKIQPAKLEDSAVYLCASSFWGSEAFFGQGTRLTVV.

As concerns this clone: Other DNA sequences in the sample encode the same CDR3. The V call is TRBV24-1, the J call TRBJ2-5; D not resolved. V lost 1 base to trimming and J lost 4 bases, with 0 bases between them. Germline V gene lookup returns CDR1 KGHDR and CDR2 SFDVKD. This CDR3 region has 11 residues. In DNA, the CDR3 is TGTGCCACCAGTGATTTAGAGACCCAGTACTTC. This translates into CATSDLETQYF.

The V gene is TRBV3-1 (or the pseudogene TRBV3-2), the J gene TRBJ2-1, with D possibly TRBD2 on 6 matching bases. Trimming removed 2 bases at V and 1 base at J, with 9 bases between. The CDR3 covers 15 residues. Per germline, CDR1 LGHDT and CDR2 YNNKEL (reference sequence). The CDR3 DNA reads TGTGCCAGCAGCCAAACTAGCTGGTCCTACAATGAGCAGTTCTTC. Translation: CASSQTSWSYNEQFF.

J is TRBJ1-5 and V is TRBV4-1; 8 nucleotides line up with TRBD1. The J segment lost 0 bases and the V segment lost 0 bases, leaving 10 bases of the junction unmatched. The germline gives CDR1 MGHRA, CDR2 YSYEKL. The CDR3 is 19 residues long. The CDR3 region has the DNA TGCGCCAGCAGCCAAGATTTTTCCCGGACAGGGCTTAGCAATCAGCCCCAGCATTTT. This gives the protein CASSQDFSRTGLSNQPQHF.

This chain connects TRBV11-1 to TRBJ1-1; D possibly corresponds to TRBD1 (5 bases). The germline gives CDR1 SGHAT, CDR2 FQDESV (reference sequence). The CDR3 extends over 13 amino acids. The V and J ends lost 5 bases and 8 bases respectively, with 15 bases between them. CDR3 residues: CASSIRDAGEAFF. The CDR3 nucleotides read TGTGCCAGCAGCATCCGGGACGCGGGGGAAGCTTTCTTT.

V and J are TRBV5-4 and TRBJ2-3, with a possible D match to TRBD1 (5 bases). CDR1 SGHNT and CDR2 YYREEE come from the germline V gene (reference sequence). The CDR3 is 12 residues long. Trimming took 6 bases from V and 6 from J, leaving 11 bases between them. Here the CDR3 reads CASKGAGDTQYF. DNA for the CDR3: TGTGCCAGCAAAGGGGCAGGGGATACGCAGTATTTT.

This clone has only a few counts. Other DNA variants within this sample encode the same CDR3. J is TRBJ2-5 and V is TRBV18, with D maybe TRBD2 (6 bases). Germline V gives CDR1 KGHSH, CDR2 LQKENI. V lost 0 bases and J lost 5, with 7 bases in between. The CDR3 covers 13 residues. This CDR3 reads CASSPPGGETQYF. Here the CDR3 DNA reads TGTGCCAGCTCACCACCGGGGGGTGAGACCCAGTACTTC.

The genes are TRBV4-1 and TRBJ2-5; 7 bases are a match to TRBD1. CDR3 size: 15 residues. Germline-derived CDR1 and CDR2 are MGHRA and YSYEKL. Losses at the gene ends were 2 bases for V and 2 bases for J; bases not matched to a gene: 5. CDR3 DNA sequence: TGCGCCAGCAGCCAAACAGGGGCGGGTCAAGAGACCCAGTACTTC. As protein: CASSQTGAGQETQYF.

Turning to this clone: The sample carries other DNA sequences with the same CDR3. The J gene is TRBJ1-2, the V gene TRBV12-3 or TRBV12-4; D remains ambiguous. Deletions cut 1 base from V and 7 bases from J, with 1 base between. The CDR3 length is 10 residues. CDR3 in amino acids: CASSLGGYTF. The DNA of the CDR3 is TGTGCCAGCAGTTTAGGTGGCTACACCTTC.

CDR3 protein: CASSFGSNQPQHF. DNA of the CDR3: TGTGCCAGCAGTTTCGGTAGCAATCAGCCCCAGCATTTT. This sequence joins TRBV28 and TRBJ1-5; D is unclear. This CDR3 region has 13 residues. Germline loops: CDR1 MDHEN, CDR2 SYDVKM. V lost 3 bases and J lost 0, with 3 bases in between.

The V and J genes are TRBV5-1 and TRBJ1-5; TRBD1 might be the D (6 bases). The CDR3 contains 14 residues. Germline V lookup: CDR1 SGHRS, CDR2 YFSETQ. V gave up 4 bases and J gave up 7 bases, with 15 bases separating them. Here the CDR3 DNA reads TGCGCCAGCAGCAGCGGGGGGCTGGGGCAGCCCCAGCATTTT. Its translation is CASSSGGLGQPQHF.

This clone appeared a few times. The chain employs TRBV30 and TRBJ1-5, with 9 bases fitting TRBD1. CDR3 size: 15 residues. Trimming at V came to 2 bases and at J to 7 bases, leaving 9 bases not matched to a gene. Germline assignment: CDR1 GTSNPN and CDR2 SVGIG (reference sequence). The CDR3 coding sequence is TGTGCCTGGAGTCACCCGGGACAGGGCGGCCAGCCCCAGCATTTT. It yields the protein CAWSHPGQGGQPQHF.

The sample holds a few counts of this clone. This chain uses TRBV3-1 (or the pseudogene TRBV3-2) with TRBJ1-2, with D unclear. Trimming cost V 2 bases and J 10 bases, with 8 bases left between them. The germline V gene has CDR1 LGHDT and CDR2 YNNKEL (reference sequence). The CDR3 consists of 11 residues. The CDR3 sequence: CASSQIPVYTF. Written as DNA, the CDR3 is TGTGCCAGCAGCCAAATCCCCGTCTACACCTTC.

V and J are TRBV4-2 and TRBJ1-4, with D possibly matching TRBD1 (6 bases). Between the trimmed V and J ends, which lost 6 bases and 6 bases, there was a span of 11 bases. CDR1 LGHNA and CDR2 YNFKEQ come from the germline V gene. The CDR3 spans 13 residues. The CDR3 DNA is TGTGCCAGCAGTCGCGAGGGGGATGAAAAACTGTTTTTT. It yields the protein CASSREGDEKLFF.

The V gene is TRBV30, the J gene TRBJ2-7; D possibly corresponds to TRBD1 (7 bases). Looked up from germline, CDR1 is GTSNPN and CDR2 is SVGIG (reference sequence). This CDR3 contains 14 residues. V lost 7 bases, J lost 2 bases, and 18 bases lay in between. The CDR3 spells CASARAGQTYEQYF. In DNA form, the CDR3 reads TGTGCCTCTGCTCGGGCGGGACAGACCTACGAGCAGTACTTC.